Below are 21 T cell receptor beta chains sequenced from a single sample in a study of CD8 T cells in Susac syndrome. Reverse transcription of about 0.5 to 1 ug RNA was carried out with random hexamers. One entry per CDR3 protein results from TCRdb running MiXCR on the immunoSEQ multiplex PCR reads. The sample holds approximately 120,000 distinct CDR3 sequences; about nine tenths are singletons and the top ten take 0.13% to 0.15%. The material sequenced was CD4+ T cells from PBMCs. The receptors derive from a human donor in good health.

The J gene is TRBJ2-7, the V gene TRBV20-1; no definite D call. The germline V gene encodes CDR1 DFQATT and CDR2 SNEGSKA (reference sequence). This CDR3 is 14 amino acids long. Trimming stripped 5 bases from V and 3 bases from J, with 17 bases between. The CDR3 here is CSAPAPGGIYEQYF. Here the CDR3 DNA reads TGCAGTGCTCCTGCGCCGGGCGGTATCTACGAGCAGTACTTC.

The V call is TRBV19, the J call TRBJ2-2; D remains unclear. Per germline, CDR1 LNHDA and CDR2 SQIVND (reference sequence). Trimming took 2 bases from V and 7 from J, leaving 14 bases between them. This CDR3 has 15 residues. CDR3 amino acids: CASSIKSGDGGELFF. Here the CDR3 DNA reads TGTGCCAGTAGTATAAAGTCAGGAGACGGCGGGGAGCTGTTTTTT.

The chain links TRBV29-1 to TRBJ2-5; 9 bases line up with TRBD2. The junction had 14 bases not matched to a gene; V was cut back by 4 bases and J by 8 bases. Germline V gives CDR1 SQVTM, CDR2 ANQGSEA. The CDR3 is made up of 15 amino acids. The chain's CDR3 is CSVGPRLAGSGTQYF. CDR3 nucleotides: TGCAGCGTTGGACCGCGGCTAGCGGGGTCAGGCACCCAGTACTTC. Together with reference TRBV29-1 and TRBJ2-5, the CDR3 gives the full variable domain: SAVISQKPSRDICQRGTSLTIQCQVDSQVTMMFWYRQQPGQSLTLIATANQGSEATYESGFVIDKFPISRPNLTFSTLTVSNMSPEDSSIYLCSVGPRLAGSGTQYFGPGTRLLVL.

This CDR3 is CASSEGGRDTEAFF. CDR3 in DNA: TGTGCCAGCAGTGAAGGCGGACGGGACACTGAAGCTTTCTTT. This sequence joins TRBV2 and TRBJ1-1; D remains unclear. This CDR3 has 14 amino acids. Germline V gene lookup returns CDR1 SNHLY and CDR2 FYNNEI. Trimming pared 1 base from V and 3 bases from J, leaving 9 bases between.

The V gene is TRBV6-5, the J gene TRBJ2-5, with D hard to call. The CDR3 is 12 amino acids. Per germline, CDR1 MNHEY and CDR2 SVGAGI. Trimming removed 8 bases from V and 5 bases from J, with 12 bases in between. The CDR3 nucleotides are TGTGCCAGCGGAAGGAAAGGGGAGACCCAGTACTTC. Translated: CASGRKGETQYF.

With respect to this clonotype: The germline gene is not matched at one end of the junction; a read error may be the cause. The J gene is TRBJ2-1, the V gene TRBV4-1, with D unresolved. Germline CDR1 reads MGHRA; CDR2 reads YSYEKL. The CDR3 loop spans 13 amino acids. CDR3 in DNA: TGCGCCAGCAGCAAAGATGGGTGGTGGGAGCAGTTCTTC. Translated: CASSKDGWWEQFF.

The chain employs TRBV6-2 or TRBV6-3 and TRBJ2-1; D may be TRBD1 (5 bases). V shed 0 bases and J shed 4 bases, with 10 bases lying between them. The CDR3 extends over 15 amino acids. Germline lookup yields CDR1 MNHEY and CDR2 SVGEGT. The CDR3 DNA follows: TGTGCCAGCAGTTACTCAGGGGAACAATACAATGAGCAGTTCTTC. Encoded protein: CASSYSGEQYNEQFF.

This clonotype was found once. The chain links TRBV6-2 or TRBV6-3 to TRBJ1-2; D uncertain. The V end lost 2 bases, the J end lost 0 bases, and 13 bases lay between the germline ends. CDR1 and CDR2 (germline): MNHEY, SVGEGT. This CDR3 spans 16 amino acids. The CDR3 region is CASSYPLDGANYGYTF. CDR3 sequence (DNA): TGTGCCAGCAGTTACCCACTGGATGGAGCTAACTATGGCTACACCTTC.

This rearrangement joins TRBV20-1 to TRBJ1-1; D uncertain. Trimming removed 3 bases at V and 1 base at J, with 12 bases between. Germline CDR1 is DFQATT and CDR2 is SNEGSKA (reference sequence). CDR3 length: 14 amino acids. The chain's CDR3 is CSARAGNTNTEAFF. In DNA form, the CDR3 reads TGCAGTGCTAGGGCCGGGAATACGAACACTGAAGCTTTCTTT.

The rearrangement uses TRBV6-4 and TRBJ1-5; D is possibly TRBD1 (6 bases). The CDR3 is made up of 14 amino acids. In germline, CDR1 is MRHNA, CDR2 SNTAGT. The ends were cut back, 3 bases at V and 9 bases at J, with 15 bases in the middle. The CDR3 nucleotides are TGTGCCAGCAGTGAACAGGGTGGCTTTGGGCCCCAGCATTTT. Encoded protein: CASSEQGGFGPQHF.

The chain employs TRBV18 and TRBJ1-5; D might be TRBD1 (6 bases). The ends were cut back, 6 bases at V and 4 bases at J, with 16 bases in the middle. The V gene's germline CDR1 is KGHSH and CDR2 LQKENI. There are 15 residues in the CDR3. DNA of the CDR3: TGTGCCAGCTCGCAGACAGGCGCCGCAAATCAGCCCCAGCATTTT. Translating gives CASSQTGAANQPQHF.

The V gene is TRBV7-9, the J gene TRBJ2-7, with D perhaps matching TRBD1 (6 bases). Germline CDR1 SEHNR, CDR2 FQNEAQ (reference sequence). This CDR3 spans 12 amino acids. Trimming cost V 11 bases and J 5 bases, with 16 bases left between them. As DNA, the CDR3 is TGTGCCGGGGGACACGGGGCCCACGAGCAGTACTTC. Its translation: CAGGHGAHEQYF.

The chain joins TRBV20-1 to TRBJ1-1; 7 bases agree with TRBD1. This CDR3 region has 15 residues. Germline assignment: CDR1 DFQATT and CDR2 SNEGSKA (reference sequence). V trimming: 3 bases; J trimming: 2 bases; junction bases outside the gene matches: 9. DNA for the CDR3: TGCAGTGCTAGTTTTGCCAACAGGGGAAACACTGAAGCTTTCTTT. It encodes CSASFANRGNTEAFF.

The CDR3 DNA follows: TGTGCCAGCAGTTTAGCTAAAACAGGGGGCTCCTACGAGCAGTACTTC. Protein: CASSLAKTGGSYEQYF. The V and J genes are TRBV27 and TRBJ2-7; 8 positions agree with TRBD1. CDR1 MNHEY and CDR2 SMNVEV come from the germline V gene (reference sequence). The CDR3 has 16 amino acids. V trimming: 2 bases; J trimming: 0 bases; junction bases outside the gene matches: 6.

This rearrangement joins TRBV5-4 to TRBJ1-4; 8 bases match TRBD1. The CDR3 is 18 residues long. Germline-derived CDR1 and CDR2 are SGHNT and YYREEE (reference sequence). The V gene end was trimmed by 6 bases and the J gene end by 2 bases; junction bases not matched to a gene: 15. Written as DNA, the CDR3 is TGTGCCAGCAACCAAGGGACAGGAAAAGGTACCACTAATGAAAAACTGTTTTTT. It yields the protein CASNQGTGKGTTNEKLFF.

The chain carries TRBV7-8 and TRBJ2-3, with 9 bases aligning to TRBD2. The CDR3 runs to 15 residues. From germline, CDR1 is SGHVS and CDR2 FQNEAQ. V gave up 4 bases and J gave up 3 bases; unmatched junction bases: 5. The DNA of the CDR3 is TGTGCCAGCAGCTACGTAGCGGGGGTAACAGATACGCAGTATTTT. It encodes CASSYVAGVTDTQYF.

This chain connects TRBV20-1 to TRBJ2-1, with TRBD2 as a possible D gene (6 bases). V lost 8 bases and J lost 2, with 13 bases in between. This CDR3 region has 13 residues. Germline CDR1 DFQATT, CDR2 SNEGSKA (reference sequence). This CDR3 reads CSSGYAPYNEQFF. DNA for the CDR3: TGCAGTAGCGGGTATGCTCCCTACAATGAGCAGTTCTTC.

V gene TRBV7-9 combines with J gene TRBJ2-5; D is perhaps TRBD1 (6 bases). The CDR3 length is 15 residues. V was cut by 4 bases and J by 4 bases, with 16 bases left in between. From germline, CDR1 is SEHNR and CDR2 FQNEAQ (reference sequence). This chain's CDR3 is CASSSSLGAPETQYF. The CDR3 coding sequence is TGTGCCAGCAGCTCCTCACTGGGGGCCCCAGAGACCCAGTACTTC.

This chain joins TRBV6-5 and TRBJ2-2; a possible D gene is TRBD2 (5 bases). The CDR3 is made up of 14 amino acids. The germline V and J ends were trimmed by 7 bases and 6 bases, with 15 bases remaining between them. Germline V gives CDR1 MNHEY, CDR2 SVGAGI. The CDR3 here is CASTLAGSAGELFF. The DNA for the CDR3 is TGTGCCAGCACCCTGGCGGGTTCCGCCGGGGAGCTGTTTTTT.

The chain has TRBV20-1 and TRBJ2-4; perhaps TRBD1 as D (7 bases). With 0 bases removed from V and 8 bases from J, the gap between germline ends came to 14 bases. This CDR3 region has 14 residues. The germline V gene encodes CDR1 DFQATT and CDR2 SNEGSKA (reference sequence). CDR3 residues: CSARESRGEYIQYF. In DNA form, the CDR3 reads TGCAGTGCTAGAGAATCCAGGGGGGAGTACATTCAGTACTTC.

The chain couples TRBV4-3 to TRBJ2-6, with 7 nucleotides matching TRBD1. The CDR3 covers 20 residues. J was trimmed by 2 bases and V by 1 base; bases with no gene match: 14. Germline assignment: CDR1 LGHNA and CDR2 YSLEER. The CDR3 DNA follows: TGCGCCAGCAGCCAAGTCATGTCTAAGGGGGCTCTTACTGGGGCCAACGTCCTGACTTTC. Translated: CASSQVMSKGALTGANVLTF.